The sequence of this TCR beta chain was determined in a study of response to subunit inactivated influenza vaccine. Each CDR3 protein gets one entry after TCRdb re-called the RT-PCR reads with MiXCR. The sample consists of hundreds of thousands of distinct CDR3 sequences, around 13% of them appearing once. This CDR3 has 14 amino acids. The germline gives CDR1 KGHDR, CDR2 SFDVKD. Germline trimming cut 3 bases from V and 6 bases from J; bases unmatched to any gene: 5. Notes on the study in general: Few new T cells, the authors suggested, are recruited by each seasonal influenza vaccination.

This clonotype was counted ten times or more. Its antigen is not known. The receptor comes from a man aged 45 to 65 who received an inactivated influenza vaccine. The genes are TRBV24-1 and TRBJ1-2, with 8 positions matching TRBD1. Sequenced here: PBMCs from blood, sampled more than 35 days after vaccination. CDR3 sequence (DNA): TGTGCCACCAGTGATCCGGACAGGGAGGATGGCTACACCTTC. As protein: CATSDPDREDGYTF.